This T cell receptor (beta chain) was identified in a study of cytomegalovirus exposure and HLA in healthy donors. The study drew the donors from its approximately 120-subject validation cohort, separate from the roughly 700-subject first cohort. Generated by immunoSEQ multiplex PCR, the TCRdb table keeps only in-frame clones and is missing some. The table records roughly 180,000 clones, roughly 84% of them present only once. Study conclusions and caveats: Investigators reported 150 to 200 TCR beta chains as tied to cytomegalovirus. In the approximately 120 validation repertoires, a later analysis found that first-cohort TCR clusters tended to co-occur. Accounts indicate the classifier identified cytomegalovirus status with strong specificity and sensitivity.

On this clone: As yet, its antigen is unknown.

Sequencing was carried out using PBMCs. The receptor's source is a man aged 18 to 35 in good health and CMV-seropositive.

The CDR3 region has the DNA TGTGCCAGCAGTGCGGAGACAGATTATGGCTACACCTTC. Amino acids: CASSAETDYGYTF. The chain combines TRBV2 with TRBJ1-2; weak D call: TRBD1 (5 bases). The germline gives CDR1 SNHLY, CDR2 FYNNEI. The V and J ends lost 4 bases and 5 bases respectively, with 11 bases between them. The CDR3 length is 13 residues.